The clone carrying this T cell receptor beta chain was seen a few times. Its antigen is not known. TCRdb analysed the 5' RACE reads with MiXCR anew, one entry per CDR3 protein. The repertoire has 400,000 to 550,000 distinct CDR3 sequences, less than 25% of them found once; the top ten carry roughly 0.91%. This specimen comes from a study of identical twins. Whole-study findings and limits: Cross-sectional statistical analysis, not tracking of the same donors, underpinned the conclusions.

Everyone who gave samples was a healthy Caucasian. This sample was shared with a second study, whose subject was T cells expressing NK-cell markers. That work states: With respect to HCMV, seven of the eight sequenced donors were seropositive, and one was seronegative. A few donors showed these clonotypes also leading the CD3+CD56-NKG2C+ fraction.

This receptor was identified in a woman under 30 in good health. The sequenced sample was CD4+ T cells sorted from blood.

The CDR3 loop is CSATGQGQETQYF. The CDR3 DNA follows: TGCAGTGCGACCGGACAGGGGCAAGAGACCCAGTACTTC. The chain is built from TRBV20-1 and TRBJ2-5, with 9 bases that match TRBD1. V trimming: 6 bases; J trimming: 2 bases; junction bases outside the gene matches: 4. Germline CDR1 and CDR2: DFQATT and SNEGSKA (reference sequence). CDR3 length: 13 amino acids.